Listed below are T cell receptor beta chains from one sample, sequenced in a study of CD8 T cells in ankylosing spondylitis. One entry per CDR3 protein results from TCRdb running MiXCR on the 5' RACE reads. The table records 350,000 or so distinct CDR3 sequences, under 14% of them present only once. The specimen was blood, either unsorted or a sorted T cell fraction (not recorded which). Receptors were obtained from a female donor with ankylosing spondylitis or in good health (not recorded which). The CDR3 runs from the conserved cysteine through the conserved F or W. A D gene is named only where the DNA matches it firmly. Size is omitted from some rows. Given values are once, few, many or a class for expanded clones.

>TRBV6-2/TRBV6-3|many|TRBJ1-5|.
CASSSYRENQPQHF
TGTGCCAGCAGTTCGTACAGGGAGAATCAGCCCCAGCATTTT
>TRBV20-1|many|TRBJ2-7|.
CSAAGLYEQYF
TGCAGTGCTGCGGGGCTCTACGAGCAGTACTTC
>TRBV4-2|.|TRBJ2-4|.
CASSQGDSTVMLKNIQYF
TGTGCCAGCAGCCAAGGAGATTCGACAGTAATGTTGAAAAACATTCAGTACTTC
>TRBV29-1|.|TRBJ1-2|TRBD1
CSVEVSRQGNYGYPF
TGCAGCGTTGAAGTGAGTCGACAGGGGAACTATGGCTACCCCTTC
>TRBV20-1|.|TRBJ2-2|.
CSASSLGNTGELFF
TGCAGTGCGTCTAGCCTGGGGAACACCGGGGAGCTGTTTTTT
>TRBV3-1|many|TRBJ1-6|.
CASSQRDINSPLHF
TGTGCCAGCAGCCAACGGGACATTAATTCACCCCTCCACTTT
>TRBV28|.|TRBJ2-2|.
CASIPPGGRGELFF
TGTGCCAGCATACCCCCTGGGGGCCGCGGGGAGCTGTTTTTT
>TRBV20-1|.|TRBJ2-5|.
CSARDPLQETQYF
TGCAGTGCTAGAGATCCCCTACAAGAGACCCAGTACTTC
>TRBV28|few|TRBJ2-7|.
CASSTTGRPYEQYF
TGTGCCAGCAGCACGACAGGGAGGCCCTACGAGCAGTACTTC
>TRBV12-3/TRBV12-4|many|TRBJ2-1|TRBD2
CASTLAGSYNEQFF
TGTGCCAGCACCTTAGCGGGATCCTACAATGAGCAGTTCTTC
>TRBV6-1|.|TRBJ2-5|.
CASSEPGTPQETQYF
TGTGCCAGCAGTGAACCTGGGACGCCTCAAGAGACCCAGTACTTC
>TRBV20-1|many|TRBJ2-5|.
CSASKQTVQETQYF
TGCAGTGCTAGTAAGCAGACAGTCCAAGAGACCCAGTACTTC
>TRBV7-2|.|TRBJ2-3|TRBD2
CASSPASGRADTQYF
TGTGCCAGCAGCCCGGCTAGCGGGAGGGCAGATACGCAGTATTTT
>TRBV10-2|many|TRBJ2-4|TRBD1
CASSEPGQAENIQYF
TGCGCCAGCAGTGAGCCGGGACAGGCGGAAAACATTCAGTACTTC
>TRBV2|.|TRBJ1-6|.
CASGSSSYNSPLHF
TGTGCCAGCGGGTCGAGCTCCTATAATTCACCCCTCCACTTT
>TRBV28|few|TRBJ1-5|TRBD1
CASSLYAGGGGQPQHF
TGTGCCAGCAGTTTATACGCAGGGGGGGGAGGTCAGCCCCAGCATTTT
>TRBV20-1|many|TRBJ1-6|.
CSAIQGQNNSPLHF
TGCAGTGCTATACAGGGACAAAATAATTCACCCCTCCACTTT
>TRBV5-1|.|TRBJ2-2|TRBD1
CASSTGPGQGNTGELFF
TGCGCCAGCAGCACAGGACCGGGACAGGGTAACACCGGGGAGCTGTTTTTT
>TRBV2|many|TRBJ2-7|.
CASSESHTSYEQYF
TGTGCCAGCAGTGAGAGCCACACATCCTACGAGCAGTACTTC
>TRBV18|.|TRBJ2-2|.
CASSPSSAGELFF
TGTGCCAGCTCACCTTCATCCGCCGGGGAGCTGTTTTTT
>TRBV12-3/TRBV12-4|many|TRBJ2-3|.
CASRLAGGTTDTQYF
TGTGCCAGCAGGCTAGCCGGGGGCACTACAGATACGCAGTATTTT
>TRBV10-3|many|TRBJ2-7|TRBD2
CAISETGLSYEQYF
TGTGCCATCAGTGAGACGGGACTATCATACGAGCAGTACTTC
>TRBV28|many|TRBJ2-7|TRBD2
CASSSAPGTSGKRSYEQYF
TGTGCCAGCAGTTCCGCCCCCGGGACTAGCGGGAAGAGGTCCTACGAGCAGTACTTC
>TRBV20-1|many|TRBJ2-1|TRBD2
CSARAGAMYEQFF
TGCAGTGCCCGAGCGGGAGCAATGTATGAGCAGTTCTTC
>TRBV27|few|TRBJ2-3|TRBD2
CASSRGREPVTQYF
TGTGCCAGCAGCCGCGGGAGGGAACCAGTTACGCAGTATTTT
>TRBV20-1|many|TRBJ2-3|TRBD2
CSANPTSGSTDTQYF
TGCAGTGCTAACCCCACTAGCGGGAGCACAGATACGCAGTATTTT
>TRBV20-1|.|TRBJ1-4|.
CSARSNDGELFF
TGCAGTGCTAGAAGTAACGACGGGGAACTGTTTTTT